These T cell receptor beta chains were read from a single sample in a study of T cell responses to AZD1222 COVID-19 vaccine. Assay used: immunoSEQ multiplex PCR; TCRdb lists only in-frame clones, some missing. The repertoire holds roughly 150,000 clones, around 92% seen once, with more than 3% in the top ten. This specimen was peripheral blood, taken 28 days after the second AZD1222 dose. All receptors derive from an adult who received the AZD1222 COVID-19 vaccine. Both conserved end residues are part of each CDR3. The order of the fields is D gene, V gene, J gene, clone size, CDR3 protein, CDR3 DNA. A D gene is named only where the DNA matches it firmly. Only some rows state a clone size, as once, few, many or a class for expanded clones.

d_call: NA
v_call: TRBV5-6
j_call: TRBJ1-6
clone_size: NA
cdr3_aa: CASSPPHNSPLHF
cdr3_nt: TGTGCCAGCAGCCCGCCCCATAATTCACCCCTCCACTTT

d_call: NA
v_call: TRBV25-1
j_call: TRBJ1-5
clone_size: NA
cdr3_aa: CASSESGFNQPQHF
cdr3_nt: TGTGCCAGCAGTGAATCTGGGTTCAATCAGCCCCAGCATTTT

d_call: TRBD2
v_call: TRBV6-5
j_call: TRBJ2-7
clone_size: NA
cdr3_aa: CATQLAGRFYEQYF
cdr3_nt: TGTGCCACCCAACTAGCGGGAAGGTTCTACGAGCAGTACTTC

d_call: NA
v_call: TRBV28
j_call: TRBJ2-2
clone_size: NA
cdr3_aa: CAAGRNTGELFF
cdr3_nt: TGTGCCGCCGGGAGAAACACCGGGGAGCTGTTTTTT

d_call: NA
v_call: TRBV7-8
j_call: TRBJ2-5
clone_size: NA
cdr3_aa: CASSLGQRRQTQYF
cdr3_nt: TGTGCCAGCAGCCTGGGTCAACGGAGGCAGACCCAGTACTTC

d_call: NA
v_call: TRBV4-2
j_call: TRBJ1-1
clone_size: NA
cdr3_aa: CASSRPGGGQYTEAFF
cdr3_nt: TGTGCCAGCAGCCGCCCGGGAGGGGGGCAGTACACTGAAGCTTTCTTT

d_call: NA
v_call: TRBV25-1
j_call: TRBJ2-3
clone_size: NA
cdr3_aa: CASSETGSDTQYF
cdr3_nt: TGTGCCAGCAGTGAAACGGGGTCAGATACGCAGTATTTT

d_call: NA
v_call: TRBV18
j_call: TRBJ1-1
clone_size: NA
cdr3_aa: CASSPRTANTEAFF
cdr3_nt: TGTGCCAGCTCACCAAGGACAGCGAACACTGAAGCTTTCTTT

d_call: NA
v_call: TRBV6-5
j_call: TRBJ2-1
clone_size: NA
cdr3_aa: CASRWGTSSNEQFF
cdr3_nt: TGTGCCAGCAGATGGGGGACTTCCAGCAATGAGCAGTTCTTC

d_call: TRBD2
v_call: TRBV7-6
j_call: TRBJ2-3
clone_size: NA
cdr3_aa: CASSRGRSGEDTQYF
cdr3_nt: TGTGCCAGCAGCCGCGGGCGAAGCGGGGAGGATACGCAGTATTTT

d_call: TRBD2
v_call: TRBV19
j_call: TRBJ2-2
clone_size: NA
cdr3_aa: CASSTGTGGTGELFF
cdr3_nt: TGTGCCAGTAGTACCGGGACGGGGGGAACCGGGGAGCTGTTTTTT

d_call: NA
v_call: TRBV4-3
j_call: TRBJ1-1
clone_size: NA
cdr3_aa: CASSVLVAGETEAFF
cdr3_nt: TGCGCCAGCAGCGTGTTAGTCGCCGGGGAGACTGAAGCTTTCTTT

d_call: NA
v_call: TRBV6-5
j_call: TRBJ2-7
clone_size: NA
cdr3_aa: CASSPGHLTYEQYF
cdr3_nt: TGTGCCAGCAGTCCGGGACACCTTACCTACGAGCAGTACTTC

d_call: NA
v_call: TRBV4-3
j_call: TRBJ2-6
clone_size: NA
cdr3_aa: CASSQDFRVEANVLTF
cdr3_nt: TGCGCCAGCAGCCAAGATTTCAGGGTTGAGGCCAACGTCCTGACTTTC

d_call: NA
v_call: TRBV2
j_call: TRBJ2-7
clone_size: NA
cdr3_aa: CASSEGGRQYF
cdr3_nt: TGTGCCAGCAGTGAAGGTGGTAGGCAGTACTTC

d_call: NA
v_call: TRBV29-1
j_call: TRBJ2-7
clone_size: NA
cdr3_aa: CSVGAGRTYEQYF
cdr3_nt: TGCAGCGTTGGTGCAGGAAGGACCTACGAGCAGTACTTC

d_call: TRBD1
v_call: TRBV12-3/TRBV12-4
j_call: TRBJ1-2
clone_size: NA
cdr3_aa: CASSLNGQALTF
cdr3_nt: TGTGCCAGCAGTTTAAACGGACAGGCCCTCACCTTC

d_call: NA
v_call: TRBV3-1/TRBV3-2
j_call: TRBJ2-2
clone_size: NA
cdr3_aa: CASSQTDSGELFF
cdr3_nt: TGTGCCAGCAGCCAGACGGACAGCGGGGAGCTGTTTTTT

d_call: NA
v_call: TRBV5-1
j_call: TRBJ2-7
clone_size: once
cdr3_aa: CASSLVSPATREQYF
cdr3_nt: TGCGCCAGCAGCTTGGTCTCGCCTGCTACTCGAGAGCAGTACTTC

d_call: NA
v_call: TRBV9
j_call: TRBJ1-6
clone_size: NA
cdr3_aa: CASSVEERGSPLHF
cdr3_nt: TGTGCCAGCAGCGTAGAGGAAAGGGGCTCACCCCTCCACTTT

d_call: NA
v_call: TRBV19
j_call: TRBJ1-2
clone_size: NA
cdr3_aa: CASSILTANYGYTF
cdr3_nt: TGTGCCAGTAGTATTCTGACAGCTAACTATGGCTACACCTTC

d_call: NA
v_call: TRBV30
j_call: TRBJ1-4
clone_size: NA
cdr3_aa: CAWKLNVNEKLFF
cdr3_nt: TGTGCCTGGAAATTGAATGTTAATGAAAAACTGTTTTTT

d_call: TRBD1
v_call: TRBV24-1
j_call: TRBJ2-5
clone_size: NA
cdr3_aa: CATSERTGGLNRETQYF
cdr3_nt: TGTGCCACCAGTGAAAGGACAGGGGGGCTCAATCGAGAGACCCAGTACTTC

d_call: TRBD1
v_call: TRBV14
j_call: TRBJ2-6
clone_size: NA
cdr3_aa: CASSPEGAVWGANVLTF
cdr3_nt: TGTGCCAGCAGCCCCGAGGGGGCTGTGTGGGGGGCCAACGTCCTGACTTTC

d_call: NA
v_call: TRBV9
j_call: TRBJ2-5
clone_size: NA
cdr3_aa: CASSVGRVRQETQYF
cdr3_nt: TGTGCCAGCAGCGTAGGCAGGGTTCGCCAAGAGACCCAGTACTTC

d_call: NA
v_call: TRBV19
j_call: TRBJ1-5
clone_size: NA
cdr3_aa: CASSIVGFTQPQHF
cdr3_nt: TGTGCCAGTAGTATAGTAGGGTTCACTCAGCCCCAGCATTTT

d_call: NA
v_call: TRBV6-5
j_call: TRBJ2-7
clone_size: once
cdr3_aa: CASGEAYEQYF
cdr3_nt: TGTGCCAGCGGCGAGGCCTACGAGCAGTACTTC

d_call: NA
v_call: TRBV2
j_call: TRBJ1-2
clone_size: NA
cdr3_aa: CASQGTTNYGYTF
cdr3_nt: TGTGCCAGCCAGGGGACGACAAACTATGGCTACACCTTC

d_call: TRBD2
v_call: TRBV7-2
j_call: TRBJ2-7
clone_size: few
cdr3_aa: CASSITSGRAYEQYF
cdr3_nt: TGTGCCAGCAGCATTACTAGCGGGAGGGCCTACGAGCAGTACTTC

d_call: NA
v_call: TRBV6-5
j_call: TRBJ1-6
clone_size: NA
cdr3_aa: CASSLTGLGSPLHF
cdr3_nt: TGTGCCAGCAGCCTGACAGGTCTGGGCTCACCCCTCCACTTT

d_call: TRBD1
v_call: TRBV6-5
j_call: TRBJ2-1
clone_size: NA
cdr3_aa: CASTPGTASYFEQFF
cdr3_nt: TGTGCCAGCACTCCCGGGACAGCCTCTTATTTTGAGCAGTTCTTC

d_call: TRBD1
v_call: TRBV6-5
j_call: TRBJ2-2
clone_size: NA
cdr3_aa: CAGRQGANTGELFF
cdr3_nt: TGTGCCGGCCGACAGGGCGCGAACACCGGGGAGCTGTTTTTT

d_call: TRBD1
v_call: TRBV11-2
j_call: TRBJ2-7
clone_size: NA
cdr3_aa: CASSLEQGAREQYF
cdr3_nt: TGTGCCAGCAGCTTAGAACAGGGGGCAAGGGAGCAGTACTTC

d_call: NA
v_call: TRBV2
j_call: TRBJ2-7
clone_size: NA
cdr3_aa: CASNWDGAYEQYF
cdr3_nt: TGTGCCAGCAACTGGGACGGCGCCTACGAGCAGTACTTC